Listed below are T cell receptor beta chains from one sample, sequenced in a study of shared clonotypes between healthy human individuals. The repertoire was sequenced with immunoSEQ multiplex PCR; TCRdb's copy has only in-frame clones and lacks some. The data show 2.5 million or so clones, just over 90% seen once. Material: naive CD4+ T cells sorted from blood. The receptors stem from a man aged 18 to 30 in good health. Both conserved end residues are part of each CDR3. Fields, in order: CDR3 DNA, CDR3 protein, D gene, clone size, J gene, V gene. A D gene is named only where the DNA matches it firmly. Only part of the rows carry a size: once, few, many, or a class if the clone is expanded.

TGTGCCAGCAGCCAAGATAGGACCACGCAGTATTTT | CASSQDRTTQYF | NA | NA | TRBJ2-3 | TRBV14
TGTGCCAGCAGCTTGGGACAGATCTCTGGAAACACCATATATTTT | CASSLGQISGNTIYF | NA | NA | TRBJ1-3 | TRBV5-4
TGTGCCATCAGCCAGTCGGGGGCGGGGCAAGAGACCCAGTACTTC | CAISQSGAGQETQYF | NA | NA | TRBJ2-5 | TRBV10-3
TGTGCCAGCAGCTTAGGGACTAGCCCCAAGCAGTTCTTC | CASSLGTSPKQFF | TRBD2 | NA | TRBJ2-1 | TRBV7-9
TGTGCCAGCAGCTTAGGGGGGAGCACCGGGGAGCTGTTTTTT | CASSLGGSTGELFF | NA | NA | TRBJ2-2 | TRBV7-9
TGTGCCAGTAGTATTATGGGGCTTAGCACAGATACGCAGTATTTT | CASSIMGLSTDTQYF | NA | NA | TRBJ2-3 | TRBV19
TGCGCCAGCAGCGAGGGACAGGGCTCGGGAAACACCATATATTTT | CASSEGQGSGNTIYF | TRBD1 | NA | TRBJ1-3 | TRBV4-1
TGTGCCAGCAGCCCGGGGACTAGCGGGGTCAAAAACATTCAGTACTTC | CASSPGTSGVKNIQYF | TRBD2 | once | TRBJ2-4 | TRBV7-8
TGTGCCAGCAGTTTGTATCGGGCAAACCGGGACAGGGACTACGAGCAGTACTTC | CASSLYRANRDRDYEQYF | TRBD1 | NA | TRBJ2-7 | TRBV27
TGTGCCAGTAGTGGGAGAGGACTAAAGGAGACCCAGTACTTC | CASSGRGLKETQYF | NA | once | TRBJ2-5 | TRBV19
TGTGCCAGCAGCGGGGACAGGAATCAGCCCCAGCATTTT | CASSGDRNQPQHF | TRBD1 | NA | TRBJ1-5 | TRBV5-6
TGTGCCTGGAGCCTCGGGACAGGGGATAATTCACCCCTCCACTTT | CAWSLGTGDNSPLHF | TRBD1 | NA | TRBJ1-6 | TRBV30
TGCGCCAGCAGTCTTTCCTCGACAGGGGGAGCTTCCTACGAGCAGTACTTC | CASSLSSTGGASYEQYF | TRBD1 | NA | TRBJ2-7 | TRBV23-1
TGTGCCAGCAGCTCGGGACAGGGTTTAGAGACCCAGTACTTC | CASSSGQGLETQYF | TRBD1 | NA | TRBJ2-5 | TRBV7-9